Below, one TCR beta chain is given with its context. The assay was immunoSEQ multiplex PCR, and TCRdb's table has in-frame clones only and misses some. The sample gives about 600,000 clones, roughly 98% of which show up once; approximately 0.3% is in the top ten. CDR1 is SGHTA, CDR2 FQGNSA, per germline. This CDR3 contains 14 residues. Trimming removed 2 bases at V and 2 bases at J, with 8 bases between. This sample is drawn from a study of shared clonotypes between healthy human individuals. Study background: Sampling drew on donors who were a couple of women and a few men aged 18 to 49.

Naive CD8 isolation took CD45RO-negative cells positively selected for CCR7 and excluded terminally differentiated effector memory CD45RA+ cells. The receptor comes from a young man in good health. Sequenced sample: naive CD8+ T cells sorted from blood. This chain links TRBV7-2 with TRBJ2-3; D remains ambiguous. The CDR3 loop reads CASSLRSFTDTQYF. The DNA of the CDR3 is TGTGCCAGCAGCTTACGAAGTTTCACAGATACGCAGTATTTT. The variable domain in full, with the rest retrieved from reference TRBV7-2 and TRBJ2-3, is GAGVSQSPSNKVTEKGKDVELRCDPISGHTALYWYRQSLGQGLEFLIYFQGNSAPDKSGLPSDRFSAERTGGSVSTLTIQRTQQEDSAVYLCASSLRSFTDTQYFGPGTRLTVL.